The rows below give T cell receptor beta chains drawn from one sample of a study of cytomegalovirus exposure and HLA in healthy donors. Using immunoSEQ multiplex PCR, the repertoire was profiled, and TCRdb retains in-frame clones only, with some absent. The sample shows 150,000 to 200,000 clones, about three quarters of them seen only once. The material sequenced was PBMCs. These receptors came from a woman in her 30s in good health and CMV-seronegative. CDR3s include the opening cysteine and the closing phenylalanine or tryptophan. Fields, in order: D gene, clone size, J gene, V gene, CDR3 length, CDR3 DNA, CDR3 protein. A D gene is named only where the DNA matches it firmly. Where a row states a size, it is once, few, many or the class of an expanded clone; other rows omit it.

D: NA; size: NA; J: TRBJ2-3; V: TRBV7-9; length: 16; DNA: TGTTCCAGCAGCTCCTATGACAGGTGGTACACAGATACGCAGTATTTT; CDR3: CSSSSYDRWYTDTQYF
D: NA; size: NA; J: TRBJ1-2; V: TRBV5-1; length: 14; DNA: TGCGCCAGCAGCCGCCCGGCAGGGAGGAATGGCTACACCTTC; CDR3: CASSRPAGRNGYTF
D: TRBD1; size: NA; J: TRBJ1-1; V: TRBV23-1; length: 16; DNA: TGCGCCAGCAGTCAAATACAGACAGGGGGATTCACTGAAGCTTTCTTT; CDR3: CASSQIQTGGFTEAFF
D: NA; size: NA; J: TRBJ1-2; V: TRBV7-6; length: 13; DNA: TGTGCCAGCAGCTTTGGAGGGATAGGTGGCTACACCTTC; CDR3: CASSFGGIGGYTF
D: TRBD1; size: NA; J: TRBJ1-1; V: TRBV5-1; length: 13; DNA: TGCGCCAGCAGCAGGGACAGTGGCACTGAAGCTTTCTTT; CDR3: CASSRDSGTEAFF
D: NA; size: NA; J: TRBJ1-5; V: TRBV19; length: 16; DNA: TGTGCCAGTAGGCCAAGTGGGGGGACCAGCAATCAGCCCCAGCATTTT; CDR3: CASRPSGGTSNQPQHF
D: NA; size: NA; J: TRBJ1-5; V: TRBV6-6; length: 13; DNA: TGTGCCAGCAACTACGGAGGGAATCAGCCCCAGCATTTT; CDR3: CASNYGGNQPQHF
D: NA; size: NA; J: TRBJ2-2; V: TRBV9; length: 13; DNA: TGTGCCAGCACCCTAGGGGGTACCGGGGAGCTGTTTTTT; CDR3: CASTLGGTGELFF
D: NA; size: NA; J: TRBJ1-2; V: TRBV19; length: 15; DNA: TGTGCCAGTAGTATAATGACAGGCTTTGGCTATGGCTACACCTTC; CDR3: CASSIMTGFGYGYTF
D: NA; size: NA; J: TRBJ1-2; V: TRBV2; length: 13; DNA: TGTGCCAGCAGTGAAAAGGGGGTCTATGGCTACACCTTC; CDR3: CASSEKGVYGYTF
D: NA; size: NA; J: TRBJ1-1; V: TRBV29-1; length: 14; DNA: TGCAGCGTTGAAGGCGGAGGGCGATCCTCTGAAGCTTTCTTT; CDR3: CSVEGGGRSSEAFF
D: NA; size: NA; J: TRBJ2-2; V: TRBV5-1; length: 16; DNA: TGCGCCAGCAGCTTGGTGGAGGGTAGTTTGCCCGGGGAGCTGTTTTTT; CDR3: CASSLVEGSLPGELFF
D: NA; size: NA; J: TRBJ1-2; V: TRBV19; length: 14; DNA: TGTGCCAGTAGTATAGACCCCTCCGCGGAGGGCTACACCTTC; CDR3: CASSIDPSAEGYTF
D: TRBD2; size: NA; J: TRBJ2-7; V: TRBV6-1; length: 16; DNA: TGTGCCAGCAGTGAAGGACTAGCGGGTGGATTATACGAGCAGTACTTC; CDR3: CASSEGLAGGLYEQYF
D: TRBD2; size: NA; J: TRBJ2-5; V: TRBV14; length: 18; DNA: TGTGCCAGCAGCCAAAAAAGGAAAAGCGGGGGGGCACAAGAGACCCAGTACTTC; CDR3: CASSQKRKSGGAQETQYF
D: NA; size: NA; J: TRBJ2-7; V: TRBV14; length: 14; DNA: TGTGCCAGCAGCCCTTTTACAGGGCCCTACGAGCAGTACTTC; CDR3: CASSPFTGPYEQYF
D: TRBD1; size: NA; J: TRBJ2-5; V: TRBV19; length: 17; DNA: TGTGCCAGTAGTATGCGGTGGACAGGGGGTCACCAAGAGACCCAGTACTTC; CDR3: CASSMRWTGGHQETQYF
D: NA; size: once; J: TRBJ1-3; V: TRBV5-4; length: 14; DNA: TGTGCCAGCAGCTTGTCACCAGGGGGAAACACCATATATTTT; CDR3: CASSLSPGGNTIYF
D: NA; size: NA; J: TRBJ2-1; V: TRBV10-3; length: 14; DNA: TGTGCCATCAGCGCTTGGGCAGGGGACAATGAGCAGTTCTTC; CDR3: CAISAWAGDNEQFF
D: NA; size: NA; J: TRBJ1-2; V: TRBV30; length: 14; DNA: TGTGCCTGGAGTCCTTCAGGGATAGGCTATGGCTACACCTTC; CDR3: CAWSPSGIGYGYTF
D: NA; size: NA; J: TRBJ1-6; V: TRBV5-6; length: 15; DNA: TGTGCCAGCAGAGAACAAGGGAGGGTGAATTCACCCCTCCACTTT; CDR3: CASREQGRVNSPLHF
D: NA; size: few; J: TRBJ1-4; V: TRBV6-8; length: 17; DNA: TGTGCCAGCACCTCGGAGAGGGAATCGAGGAGCGGTGAAAAACTGTTTTTT; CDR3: CASTSERESRSGEKLFF
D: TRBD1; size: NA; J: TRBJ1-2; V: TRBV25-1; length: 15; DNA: TGTGCCAGCAGTGGACGAGACAGGGATCCCGATGGCTACACCTTC; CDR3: CASSGRDRDPDGYTF
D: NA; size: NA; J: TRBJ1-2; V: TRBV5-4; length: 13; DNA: TGTGCCAGCAGCTTTCTGCAGGGTGCGGGCTACACCTTC; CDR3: CASSFLQGAGYTF
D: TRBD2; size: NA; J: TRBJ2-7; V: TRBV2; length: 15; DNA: TGTGCCAGCAGAGCCGGGACTAGCGGGGTGTACGAGCAGTACTTC; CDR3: CASRAGTSGVYEQYF
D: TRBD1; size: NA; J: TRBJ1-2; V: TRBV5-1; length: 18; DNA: TGCGCCAGCAGCTTGAGAGGGGATCCGGGCAGGGGGGAAAATGGCTACACCTTC; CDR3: CASSLRGDPGRGENGYTF
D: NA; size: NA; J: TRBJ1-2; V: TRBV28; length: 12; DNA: TGTGCCAGCGAGGGCGTTGGCTATGGCTACACCTTC; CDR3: CASEGVGYGYTF
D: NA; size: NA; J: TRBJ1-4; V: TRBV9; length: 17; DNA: TGTGCCAGCAGCGTAGACCTGGGCGAGGGAACTAATGAAAAACTGTTTTTT; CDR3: CASSVDLGEGTNEKLFF
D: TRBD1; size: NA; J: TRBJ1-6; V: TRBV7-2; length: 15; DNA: TGTGCCAGCAGCACACGGACAGGTTTCGGTTCACCCCTCCACTTT; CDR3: CASSTRTGFGSPLHF
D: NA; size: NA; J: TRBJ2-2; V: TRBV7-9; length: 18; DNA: TGTTCCAGCAGCTTCCCTAGAGTCGTTCGAACCTACACCGGGGAGCTGTTTTTT; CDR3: CSSSFPRVVRTYTGELFF
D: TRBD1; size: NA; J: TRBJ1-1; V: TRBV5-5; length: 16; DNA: TGTGCCAGCAGCTTGGACGGCAGGGGGTCACAGGCTGAAGCTTTCTTT; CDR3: CASSLDGRGSQAEAFF
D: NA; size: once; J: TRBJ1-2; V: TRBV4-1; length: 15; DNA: TGCGCCAGCAGCCAAGATCATCTGACATATAATGGCTACACCTTC; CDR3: CASSQDHLTYNGYTF
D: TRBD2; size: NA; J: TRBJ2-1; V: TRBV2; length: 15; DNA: TGTGCCAGCAGTGAAGAAGCGGGGGGGCCGGGTGAGCAGTTCTTC; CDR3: CASSEEAGGPGEQFF
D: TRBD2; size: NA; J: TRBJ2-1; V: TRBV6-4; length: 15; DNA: TGTGCCAGCAGTGATAGCGGGGGCCGATACAATGAGCAGTTCTTC; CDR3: CASSDSGGRYNEQFF
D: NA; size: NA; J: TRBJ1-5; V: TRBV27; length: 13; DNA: TGTGCCAGCAGTTCTCAGTTGGCTCAGCCCCAGCATTTT; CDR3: CASSSQLAQPQHF
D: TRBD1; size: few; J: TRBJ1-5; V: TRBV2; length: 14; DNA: TGTGCCAGCAGCCCGGGACAGAACAATCAGCCCCAGCATTTT; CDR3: CASSPGQNNQPQHF
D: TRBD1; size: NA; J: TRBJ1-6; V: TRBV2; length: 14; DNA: TGTGCCAGCAGTGGGACAGGGAAGAATTCACCCCTCCACTTT; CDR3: CASSGTGKNSPLHF
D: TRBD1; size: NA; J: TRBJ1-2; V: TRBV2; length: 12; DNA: TGTGCCAGCAGGCGGGACAGCGGTGGCTACACCTTC; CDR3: CASRRDSGGYTF
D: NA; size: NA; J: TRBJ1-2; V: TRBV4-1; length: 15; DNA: TGCGCCAGCAGCCAAGGATACGGGACAAGCTATGGCTACACCTTC; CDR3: CASSQGYGTSYGYTF
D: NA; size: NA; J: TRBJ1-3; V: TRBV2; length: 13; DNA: TGTGCCAGCAGTCTTAGCGAGGGAAACACCATATATTTT; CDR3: CASSLSEGNTIYF
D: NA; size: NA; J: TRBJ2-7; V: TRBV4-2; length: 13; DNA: TGTGCCAGCAGCCAAGATCTGTTTTACGAGCAGTACTTC; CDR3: CASSQDLFYEQYF
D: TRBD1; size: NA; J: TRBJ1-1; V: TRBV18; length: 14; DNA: TGTGCCAGCTCATACGACAGGGGAGCCACTGAAGCTTTCTTT; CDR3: CASSYDRGATEAFF
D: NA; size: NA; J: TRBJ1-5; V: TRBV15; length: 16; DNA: TGTGCCACCACCCAGGCACAGGTCCTTAGCAATCAGCCCCAGCATTTT; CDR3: CATTQAQVLSNQPQHF
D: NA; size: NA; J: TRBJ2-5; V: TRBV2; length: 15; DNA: TGTGCCAGCACCCAATGGATTCAATCGGGGGAGACCCAGTACTTC; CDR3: CASTQWIQSGETQYF
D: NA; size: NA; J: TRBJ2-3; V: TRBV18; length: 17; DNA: TGTGCCAGCTCACCACCGGGCGCGACTAGAGTCACAGATACGCAGTATTTT; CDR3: CASSPPGATRVTDTQYF
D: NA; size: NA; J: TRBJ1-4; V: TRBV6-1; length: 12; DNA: TGTGCCAGCGCCCCAGGGTTAGGTAAACTGTTTTTT; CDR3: CASAPGLGKLFF
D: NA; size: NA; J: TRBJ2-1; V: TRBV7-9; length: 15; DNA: TGTGCCAGCAGCTCCGATCAGATAACCTACAATGAGCAGTTCTTC; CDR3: CASSSDQITYNEQFF
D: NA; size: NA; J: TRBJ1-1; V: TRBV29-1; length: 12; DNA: TGCAGCGTACACAGGGTTGACACTGAAGCTTTCTTT; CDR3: CSVHRVDTEAFF
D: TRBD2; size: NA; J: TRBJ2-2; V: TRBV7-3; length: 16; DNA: TGTGCCAGCAGCTTTGGACTAGCGGGCGTCTCCGGGGAGCTGTTTTTT; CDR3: CASSFGLAGVSGELFF
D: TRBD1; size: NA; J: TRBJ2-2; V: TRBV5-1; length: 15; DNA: TGCGCCAGCAAACAATCGACAGGGACGAACGGGGAGCTGTTTTTT; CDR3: CASKQSTGTNGELFF
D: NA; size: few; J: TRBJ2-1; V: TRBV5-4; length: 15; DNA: TGTGCCAGCAGCTTAGGGGGGGCCAAGTACAATGAGCAGTTCTTC; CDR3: CASSLGGAKYNEQFF
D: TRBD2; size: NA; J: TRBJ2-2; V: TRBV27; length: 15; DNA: TGTGCCACCACTGGACTAGATTCTTTATCTGGGGAGCTGTTTTTT; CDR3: CATTGLDSLSGELFF
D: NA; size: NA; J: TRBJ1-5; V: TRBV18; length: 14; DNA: TGTGCCAGCTCGCCGGGATTTCGCAATCAGCCCCAGCATTTT; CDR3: CASSPGFRNQPQHF